The next 3 T cell receptor beta chains were all read from a single sample in a study of cytomegalovirus exposure and HLA in healthy donors. PCR was performed using 60 Vbeta and 13 Jbeta primers. Method: immunoSEQ multiplex PCR; TCRdb's copy keeps in-frame clones and lacks some. The sample gives roughly 130,000 clones, less than 85% of which show up once; 1% is in the top ten. Material: PBMCs. These receptors were taken from a man between 40 and 49 years old in good health and CMV-seronegative.

A single count supports this clone. V usage is TRBV18 and J usage is TRBJ1-4; D unresolved. The germline V gene has CDR1 KGHSH and CDR2 LQKENI. This CDR3 is built from 13 residues. Between the trimmed V and J ends, which lost 5 bases and 6 bases, there was a span of 10 bases. The CDR3 DNA follows: TGTGCCAGCTCAGAGACGAGGGATGAAAAACTGTTTTTT. This encodes CASSETRDEKLFF.

V gene TRBV27 combines with J gene TRBJ2-2; 8 nucleotides agree with TRBD1. J was trimmed by 6 bases and V by 2 bases; bases with no gene match: 11. Germline CDR1 MNHEY, CDR2 SMNVEV (reference sequence). The CDR3 length is 17 residues. Here the CDR3 DNA reads TGTGCCAGCAGTTTACTAGTCGGGACAGGTACCCCCGGGGAGCTGTTTTTT. Translating it yields CASSLLVGTGTPGELFF.

V is TRBV5-1 and J is TRBJ2-2, with a tentative D call TRBD2 (5 bases). V lost 1 base and J lost 4, with 11 bases in between. The CDR3 runs to 15 residues. Germline-derived CDR1 and CDR2 are SGHRS and YFSETQ. CDR3 nucleotides: TGCGCCAGCAGCTTGTTGAGGGTTCGCACCGGGGAGCTGTTTTTT. This encodes CASSLLRVRTGELFF.